This T cell receptor beta chain comes out of a study of blood T cell repertoires in COVID-19 (dated by TCRdb to 2018 to 2020). Regarding the research as a whole: Samples from collaborators originated in the United States, Italy and Spain and spanned both the acute and convalescent phases of COVID-19. Where available, HLA class I and class II types were obtained from metadata supplied by the sample provider rather than from assay-based typing. The repertoires were released in a freely available public database meant as a resource for research on the immune response to SARS-CoV-2. Subjects who had been exposed to COVID-19, were actively infected with it, or had recovered from it provided the deeply sampled blood TCRbeta repertoires that made up the dataset. The prospective study material was composed of cDNA or gDNA derived from T cells, B-cell-depleted T cells, or PBMCs. Samples came from the ongoing ImmuneRACE study (first 160 participants) plus 1,254 subjects from 6 global collaborators. The sample metadata nearly always contained a de-identified subject ID, COVID-19 status, age in years and sex.

The collaborating institutions used their own protocols to collect whole blood in K2EDTA tubes. For TCRbeta analysis, collaborators shipped samples as frozen whole blood, isolated PBMCs, or DNA extracted from either of those sample types. This clone was detected only a few times. Its antigen target is currently unknown. Base quality data are lacking; no much larger clone is found one base away. Summary of the overall study and its limitations: How much clinical and demographic metadata was included differed by source and by participant, and the metadata was provided uncurated.

At the junction V is shortened by 2 bases and J by 4 bases, with 12 bases in between. According to the germline V gene, CDR1 reads MNHEY and CDR2 reads SVGAGI. Counted from cysteine to phenylalanine, this CDR3 has 15 amino acids. The CDR3 DNA has 45 bases and is translated from base 1. The immunoSEQ Assay, a bias-controlled multiplex PCR, was used to amplify TCRbeta CDR3 regions from genomic DNA. Turning to the authors' computational methods: The number of nucleated cells in each sample was estimated by amplification of reference gene primers within the assay. To quantify the absolute abundance of each unique TCRbeta CDR3 rearrangement, sequence reads were collapsed and filtered. For each sample, productive Simpson clonality was calculated as the square root of Simpson's diversity index over productive rearrangements. Held by TCRdb, this immuneACCESS table contains in-frame sequences only and omits some clones. Under half of the omission traces to an unresolved V gene where checked; the cause of the rest is unknown. That table gives V, J and clone size, and the DNA gave D and trimming. The sample has roughly 150,000 clones on record, approximately 73% of them singletons. The ten largest clones capture 4.2% of the sample.

This chain joins TRBV6-5 to TRBJ1-3; the D gene remains uncertain. The specimen sequenced was peripheral blood. The source is a man in his fifties or sixties with acute or convalescent COVID-19. The encoded CDR3 is CASSYGEGAGNTIYF. The nucleotides read TGTGCCAGCAGTTACGGGGAGGGTGCAGGAAACACCATATATTTT.